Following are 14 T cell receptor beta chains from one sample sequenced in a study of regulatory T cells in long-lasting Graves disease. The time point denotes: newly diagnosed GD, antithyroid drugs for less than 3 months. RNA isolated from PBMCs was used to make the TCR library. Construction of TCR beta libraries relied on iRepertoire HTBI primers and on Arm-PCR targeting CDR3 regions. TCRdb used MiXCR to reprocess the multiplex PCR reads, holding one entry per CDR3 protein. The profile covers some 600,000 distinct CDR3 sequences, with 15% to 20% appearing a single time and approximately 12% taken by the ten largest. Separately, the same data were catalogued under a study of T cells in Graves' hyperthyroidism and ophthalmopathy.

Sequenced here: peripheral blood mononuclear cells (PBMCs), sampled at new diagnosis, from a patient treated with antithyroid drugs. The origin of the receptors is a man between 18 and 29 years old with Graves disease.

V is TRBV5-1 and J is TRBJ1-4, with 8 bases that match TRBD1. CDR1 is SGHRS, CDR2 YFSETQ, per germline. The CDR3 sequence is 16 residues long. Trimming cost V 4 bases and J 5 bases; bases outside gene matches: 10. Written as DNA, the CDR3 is TGCGCCAGCAGCCTACTCGGGACAGGCCCAAATGAAAAACTGTTTTTT. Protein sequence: CASSLLGTGPNEKLFF.

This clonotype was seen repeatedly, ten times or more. CDR3 nucleotides: TGCGCCAGCAGCTTTCGGACAGACATGAACACTGAAGCTTTCTTT. Translating gives CASSFRTDMNTEAFF. The rearrangement links TRBV5-1 to TRBJ1-1, with TRBD1 as a possible D gene (6 bases). The CDR3 is made up of 15 amino acids. Trimming left V 2 bases short and J 0 bases short, with 11 bases between. Looked up from germline, CDR1 is SGHRS and CDR2 is YFSETQ.

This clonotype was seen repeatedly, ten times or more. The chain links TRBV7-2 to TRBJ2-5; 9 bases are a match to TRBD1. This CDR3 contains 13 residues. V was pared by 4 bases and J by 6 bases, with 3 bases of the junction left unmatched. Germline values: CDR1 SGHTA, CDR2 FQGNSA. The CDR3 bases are TGTGCCAGCAGCTCGGGACAGGGAAAGACCCAGTACTTC. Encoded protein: CASSSGQGKTQYF.

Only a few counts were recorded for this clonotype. The CDR3 sequence is CASSLLGRALNEQFF. CDR3 nucleotides: TGTGCCAGCAGCTTATTAGGGAGGGCCCTAAATGAGCAGTTCTTC. V gene TRBV7-2 combines with J gene TRBJ2-1, with TRBD2 identical over 7 bases. V trimming: 2 bases; J trimming: 7 bases; junction bases outside the gene matches: 8. Looked up from germline, CDR1 is SGHTA and CDR2 is FQGNSA. This CDR3 contains 15 residues.

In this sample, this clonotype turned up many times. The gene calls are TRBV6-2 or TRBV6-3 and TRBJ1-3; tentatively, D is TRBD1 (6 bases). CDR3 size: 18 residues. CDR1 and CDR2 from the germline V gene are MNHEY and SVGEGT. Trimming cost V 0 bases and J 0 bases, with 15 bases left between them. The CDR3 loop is CASSYSWDTLLSGNTIYF. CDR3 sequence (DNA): TGTGCCAGCAGTTACTCGTGGGACACCCTACTCTCTGGAAACACCATATATTTT.

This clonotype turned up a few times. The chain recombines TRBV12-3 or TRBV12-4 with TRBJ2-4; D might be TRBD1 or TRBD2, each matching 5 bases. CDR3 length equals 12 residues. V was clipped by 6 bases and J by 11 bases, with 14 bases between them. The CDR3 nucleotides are TGTGCCAGCAGGGGGCTAGCCTCGGTTCAGTACTTC. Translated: CASRGLASVQYF.

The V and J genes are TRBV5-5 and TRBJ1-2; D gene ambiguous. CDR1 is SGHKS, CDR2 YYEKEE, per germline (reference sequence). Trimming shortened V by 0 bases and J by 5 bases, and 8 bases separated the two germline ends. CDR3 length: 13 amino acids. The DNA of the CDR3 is TGTGCCAGCAGCTTGGCACAGACATATGGCTACACCTTC. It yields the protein CASSLAQTYGYTF.

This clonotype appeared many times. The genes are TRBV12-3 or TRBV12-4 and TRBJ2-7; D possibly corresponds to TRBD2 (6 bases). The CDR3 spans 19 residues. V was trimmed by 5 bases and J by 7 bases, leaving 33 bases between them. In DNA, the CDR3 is TGTGCCAGCAGTCCCTGGGGGGTTTACCCTAGCACGCGGAGCCGGGAGCAGTACTTC. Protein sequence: CASSPWGVYPSTRSREQYF.

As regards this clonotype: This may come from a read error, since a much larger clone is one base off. DNA for the CDR3: TGTGCCAGCAGTGCACAGGGTCCCCTGAACACTGAAGCTTCCTTT. This encodes CASSAQGPLNTEASF. The genes are TRBV12-3 or TRBV12-4 and TRBJ1-1; D possibly corresponds to TRBD1 (6 bases). CDR3 length: 15 amino acids.

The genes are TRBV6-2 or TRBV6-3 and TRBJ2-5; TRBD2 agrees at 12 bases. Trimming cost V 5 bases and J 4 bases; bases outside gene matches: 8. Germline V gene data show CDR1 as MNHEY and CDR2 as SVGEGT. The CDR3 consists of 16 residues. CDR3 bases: TGTGCCAGCAGTCCCTCTAGCGGGAGGGCCGCAGAGACCCAGTACTTC. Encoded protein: CASSPSSGRAAETQYF.

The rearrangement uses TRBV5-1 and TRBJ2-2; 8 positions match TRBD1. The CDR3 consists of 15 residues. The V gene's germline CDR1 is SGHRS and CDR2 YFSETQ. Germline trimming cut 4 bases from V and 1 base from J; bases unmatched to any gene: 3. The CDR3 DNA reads TGCGCCAGCAGCGGGGGGACAGGGAACACCGGGGAGCTGTTTTTT. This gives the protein CASSGGTGNTGELFF.

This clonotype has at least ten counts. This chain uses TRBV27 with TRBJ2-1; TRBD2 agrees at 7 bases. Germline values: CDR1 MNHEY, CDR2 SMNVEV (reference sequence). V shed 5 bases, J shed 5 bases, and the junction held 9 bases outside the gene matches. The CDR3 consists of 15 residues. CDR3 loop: CASSQLGGGNNEQFF. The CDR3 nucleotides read TGTGCCAGCAGTCAACTTGGGGGAGGGAACAATGAGCAGTTCTTC.

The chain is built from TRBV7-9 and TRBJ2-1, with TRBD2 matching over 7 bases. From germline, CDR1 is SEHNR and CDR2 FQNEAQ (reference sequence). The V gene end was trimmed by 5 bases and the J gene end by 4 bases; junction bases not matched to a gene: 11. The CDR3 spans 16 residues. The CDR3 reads CASSPGRRENYNEQFF. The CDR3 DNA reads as TGTGCCAGCAGCCCGGGTAGGCGGGAGAATTACAATGAGCAGTTCTTC. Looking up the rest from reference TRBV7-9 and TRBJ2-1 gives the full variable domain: DTGVSQNPRHKITKRGQNVTFRCDPISEHNRLYWYRQTLGQGPEFLTYFQNEAQLEKSRLLSDRFSAERPKGSFSTLEIQRTEQGDSAMYLCASSPGRRENYNEQFFGPGTRLTVL.

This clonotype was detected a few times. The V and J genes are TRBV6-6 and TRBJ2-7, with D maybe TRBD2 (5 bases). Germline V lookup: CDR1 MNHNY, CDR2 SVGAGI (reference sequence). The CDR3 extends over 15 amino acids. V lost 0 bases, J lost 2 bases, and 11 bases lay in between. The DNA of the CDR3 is TGTGCCAGCAGTTACTCGCCTAGCTTAACCTACGAGCAGTACTTC. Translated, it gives CASSYSPSLTYEQYF.